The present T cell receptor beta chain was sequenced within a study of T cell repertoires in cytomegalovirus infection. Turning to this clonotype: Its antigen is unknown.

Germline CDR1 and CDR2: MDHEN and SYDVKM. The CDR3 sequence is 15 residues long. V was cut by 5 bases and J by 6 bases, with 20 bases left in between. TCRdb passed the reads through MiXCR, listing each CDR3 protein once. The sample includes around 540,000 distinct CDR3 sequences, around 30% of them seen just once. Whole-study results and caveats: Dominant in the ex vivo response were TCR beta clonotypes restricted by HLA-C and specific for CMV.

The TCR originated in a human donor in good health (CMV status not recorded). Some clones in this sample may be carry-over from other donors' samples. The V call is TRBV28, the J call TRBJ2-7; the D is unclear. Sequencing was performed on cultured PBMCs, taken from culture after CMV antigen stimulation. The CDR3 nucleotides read TGTGCCAGCAGTCAACACGGCGGCAGGCAAGGCGAGCAGTACTTC. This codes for CASSQHGGRQGEQYF.